This passage covers 31 T cell receptor beta chains from one sample sequenced in a study of graft-versus-host responses after intestinal transplantation. Some clones are missing from TCRdb's copy, which holds only in-frame ones; the method was immunoSEQ multiplex PCR. This sample has some 120,000 clones; 90% to 95% occur once, and the top ten carry approximately 1%. Their antigens remain unidentified. The sequencing here drew on unstimulated CD8+ T cells sorted from spleen or lymph node cells, taken before transplant. The source of these receptors is a human donor who was the organ donor for an intestinal transplant.

This clone occurred once. This chain joins TRBV7-2 and TRBJ2-2; a weak D match, TRBD2 (5 bases). Germline values: CDR1 SGHTA, CDR2 FQGNSA. This CDR3 is 15 amino acids long. Trimming removed 1 base from V and 5 bases from J, with 11 bases in between. DNA of the CDR3: TGTGCCAGCAGCTTAGGACCATCGGGGACCGGGGAGCTGTTTTTT. Amino acid sequence: CASSLGPSGTGELFF.

The V call is TRBV4-1, the J call TRBJ2-1, with D unresolved. V lost 1 base and J 5 bases, leaving 12 bases between the germline ends. The CDR3 sequence is 15 residues long. Germline loops: CDR1 MGHRA, CDR2 YSYEKL. The CDR3 spells CASSQVYKRDNEQFF. The CDR3 nucleotides are TGCGCCAGCAGCCAAGTTTACAAGCGTGACAATGAGCAGTTCTTC.

V is TRBV6-4 and J is TRBJ2-1; 11 bases are shared with TRBD2. Per germline, CDR1 MRHNA and CDR2 SNTAGT. There are 15 residues in the CDR3. J lost 6 bases, V lost 7 bases, and 8 bases had no gene match. In nucleotides, the CDR3 is TGTGCCAGCACCCAACTAGCGGGAGACGGCAATGAGCAGTTCTTC. Its translation is CASTQLAGDGNEQFF.

The rearrangement links TRBV9 to TRBJ1-2; 10 nucleotides match TRBD1. With 5 bases clipped from V and 8 bases from J, the junction kept 9 bases outside the gene matches. The CDR3 sequence is 14 residues long. The germline V gene has CDR1 SGDLS and CDR2 YYNGEE. This CDR3 reads CASSQTGGAEGYTF. The CDR3 coding sequence is TGTGCCAGCAGTCAGACAGGGGGCGCGGAAGGCTACACCTTC.

This chain uses TRBV28 with TRBJ1-5; D is possibly TRBD1 (6 bases). The CDR3 is 16 residues long. Trimming shortened V by 5 bases and J by 3 bases, and 17 bases separated the two germline ends. CDR1 MDHEN and CDR2 SYDVKM come from the germline V gene. The CDR3 is CASSPWTAFFNQPQHF. The CDR3 bases are TGTGCCAGCAGTCCCTGGACAGCCTTCTTCAATCAGCCCCAGCATTTT.

The J gene is TRBJ2-1, the V gene TRBV4-1; 9 positions agree with TRBD2. The V gene end was trimmed by 0 bases and the J gene end by 5 bases; junction bases not matched to a gene: 5. The CDR3 loop spans 16 amino acids. The germline CDR1 and CDR2 sequences are MGHRA and YSYEKL. The CDR3 DNA sequence: TGCGCCAGCAGCCAAGATAGTAGCGGGGGAAACAATGAGCAGTTCTTC. Protein product: CASSQDSSGGNNEQFF.

The chain combines TRBV5-6 with TRBJ1-1, with D unresolved. The CDR3 runs to 13 residues. Germline lookup yields CDR1 SGHDT and CDR2 YYEEEE. V was clipped by 4 bases and J by 12 bases, with 19 bases between them. CDR3 nucleotide sequence: TGTGCCAGCAGCGCCACCCTCGGGCCAGTGCCTTTCTTT. It encodes CASSATLGPVPFF.

The chain carries TRBV30 and TRBJ1-5; D gene ambiguous. CDR3 length equals 14 residues. Trimming pared 0 bases from V and 4 bases from J, leaving 10 bases between. Germline V CDR1 and CDR2: GTSNPN, SVGIG (reference sequence). CDR3 sequence reads: CAWSVSGWNQPQHF. For the CDR3, the DNA is TGTGCCTGGAGTGTATCCGGTTGGAATCAGCCCCAGCATTTT.

The chain links TRBV4-2 to TRBJ1-1, with D maybe TRBD1 (6 bases). Trimming stripped 4 bases from V and 1 base from J, with 10 bases between. Germline V gene lookup returns CDR1 LGHNA and CDR2 YNFKEQ. This CDR3 spans 14 amino acids. CDR3: CASSPGGGNTEAFF. The CDR3 nucleotides read TGTGCCAGCAGCCCCGGAGGGGGGAACACTGAAGCTTTCTTT.

J is TRBJ2-1 and V is TRBV2, with D perhaps matching TRBD1 (6 bases). This CDR3 is 14 amino acids long. Germline CDR1 is SNHLY and CDR2 is FYNNEI. V was pared by 2 bases and J by 7 bases, with 12 bases between. The CDR3 reads CASSEWGLRNEQFF. The CDR3 nucleotides are TGTGCCAGCAGTGAATGGGGGCTAAGGAATGAGCAGTTCTTC. The entire variable domain, with the rest obtained from reference TRBV2 and TRBJ2-1, is as follows: EPEVTQTPSHQVTQMGQEVILRCVPISNHLYFYWYRQILGQKVEFLVSFYNNEISEKSEIFDDQFSVERPDGSNFTLKIRSTKLEDSAMYFCASSEWGLRNEQFFGPGTRLTVL.

The chain links TRBV19 to TRBJ2-6; 9 positions match TRBD2. This CDR3 comprises 15 residues. Germline V gives CDR1 LNHDA, CDR2 SQIVND (reference sequence). V lost 5 bases to trimming and J lost 4 bases; unmatched junction nucleotides: 3. CDR3 sequence reads: CASSPSGRGANVLTF. The CDR3 DNA reads TGTGCCAGTAGTCCGAGCGGGAGGGGGGCCAACGTCCTGACTTTC.

The chain uses TRBV19 and TRBJ2-2; TRBD1 matches at 8 bases. The CDR3 has 19 amino acids. The germline CDR1 and CDR2 sequences are LNHDA and SQIVND (reference sequence). V gave up 5 bases and J gave up 4 bases; unmatched junction bases: 18. CDR3 amino acids: CASSATASFQGAPTGELFF. DNA of the CDR3: TGTGCCAGTAGTGCCACCGCTAGCTTTCAGGGGGCGCCCACCGGGGAGCTGTTTTTT.

The rearrangement uses TRBV4-1 and TRBJ2-5; TRBD1 matches 12 bases. This CDR3 has 16 amino acids. Trimming removed 1 base from V and 4 bases from J; junction bases left unmatched: 4. Germline V gene sequence: CDR1 MGHRA, CDR2 YSYEKL. The CDR3 is CASSQVGQGAGETQYF. DNA for the CDR3: TGCGCCAGCAGCCAAGTGGGACAGGGGGCAGGAGAGACCCAGTACTTC.

This sequence joins TRBV4-1 and TRBJ1-5; the match to TRBD1 covers 7 bases. This CDR3 is 14 amino acids long. V was pared by 2 bases and J by 5 bases, with 3 bases of the junction left unmatched. CDR1 and CDR2 from the germline V gene are MGHRA and YSYEKL. For the CDR3, the DNA is TGCGCCAGCAGCCAAAGGACAGGATATCAGCCCCAGCATTTT. It yields the protein CASSQRTGYQPQHF.

The rearrangement joins TRBV11-2 to TRBJ2-7; possible D gene TRBD1, 6 bases. The V and J ends lost 1 base and 5 bases respectively, with 15 bases between them. This CDR3 spans 15 amino acids. Germline assignment: CDR1 SGHAT and CDR2 FQNNGV. The CDR3 DNA follows: TGTGCCAGCAGCTTAGGGGGGCGGGCCAGAGACGAGCAGTACTTC. This codes for CASSLGGRARDEQYF.

The chain recombines TRBV9 with TRBJ2-7; no firm D call. This CDR3 is 12 amino acids long. Trimming stripped 4 bases from V and 6 bases from J, with 11 bases between. Germline values: CDR1 SGDLS, CDR2 YYNGEE. DNA for the CDR3: TGTGCCAGCAGCACCGGCTCGGGCGAGCAGTACTTC. Amino acid sequence: CASSTGSGEQYF. The entire variable domain, with the rest obtained from reference TRBV9 and TRBJ2-7, is as follows: DSGVTQTPKHLITATGQRVTLRCSPRSGDLSVYWYQQSLDQGLQFLIQYYNGEERAKGNILERFSAQQFPDLHSELNLSSLELGDSALYFCASSTGSGEQYFGPGTRLTVT.

In this sample, this clone turned up once. This sequence joins TRBV7-9 and TRBJ2-1; possible D gene TRBD2, 5 bases. The CDR3 is 14 amino acids. Germline-derived CDR1 and CDR2 are SEHNR and FQNEAQ (reference sequence). Trimming shortened V by 2 bases and J by 7 bases, and 12 bases separated the two germline ends. The CDR3 sequence: CASSLPGGSNEQFF. The CDR3 nucleotides read TGTGCCAGCAGCTTACCGGGCGGGTCTAATGAGCAGTTCTTC.

The rearrangement links TRBV27 to TRBJ2-7, with D perhaps given as TRBD1 or TRBD2 (6 bases each). The germline V and J ends were trimmed by 4 bases and 1 base, with 8 bases remaining between them. There are 13 residues in the CDR3. Germline V CDR1 and CDR2: MNHEY, SMNVEV (reference sequence). CDR3 region: CASSWGASYEQYF. The CDR3 nucleotides read TGTGCCAGCAGTTGGGGGGCTTCCTACGAGCAGTACTTC.

The V and J genes are TRBV5-1 and TRBJ2-5; 9 nucleotides match TRBD2. The CDR3 extends over 18 amino acids. The germline gives CDR1 SGHRS, CDR2 YFSETQ. The V segment lost 0 bases and the J segment 6 bases; nucleotides outside the gene matches: 15. The CDR3 region is CASSLDGRAGGDGKTQYF. For the CDR3, the DNA is TGCGCCAGCAGCTTGGACGGGAGAGCGGGAGGTGACGGGAAGACCCAGTACTTC.

The rearrangement links TRBV11-2 to TRBJ2-7, with TRBD1 matching over 7 bases. Germline values: CDR1 SGHAT, CDR2 FQNNGV. Germline trimming cut 5 bases from V and 4 bases from J; bases unmatched to any gene: 14. This CDR3 is built from 16 residues. In DNA form, the CDR3 reads TGTGCCAGCAGCCGTCCTGAGGGGGCTTATGAGTACGAGCAGTACTTC. This sequence encodes CASSRPEGAYEYEQYF.

The V and J genes are TRBV4-2 and TRBJ2-7; D gene uncertain. Germline V gene sequence: CDR1 LGHNA, CDR2 YNFKEQ. This CDR3 has 14 amino acids. V lost 0 bases, J lost 2 bases, and 8 bases lay in between. CDR3 DNA sequence: TGTGCCAGCAGCCAAGATCTCGGTCCCTACGAGCAGTACTTC. Protein sequence: CASSQDLGPYEQYF.

The rearrangement joins TRBV7-9 to TRBJ1-2; 10 positions agree with TRBD1. Trimming removed 8 bases from V and 0 bases from J; junction bases left unmatched: 0. Germline V gene sequence: CDR1 SEHNR, CDR2 FQNEAQ (reference sequence). This CDR3 is built from 13 residues. This CDR3 is CASGQGANYGYTF. As DNA, the CDR3 is TGTGCCAGCGGACAGGGGGCTAACTATGGCTACACCTTC.

A single count supports this clone. This chain links TRBV6-6 with TRBJ2-3; D is perhaps TRBD1 (5 bases). In germline, CDR1 is MNHNY, CDR2 SVGAGI (reference sequence). Deletions cut 1 base from V and 6 bases from J, with 11 bases between. The CDR3 runs 14 residues. Here the CDR3 DNA reads TGTGCCAGCAGTTACTTAGGGGTGAGGGATACGCAGTATTTT. Residues: CASSYLGVRDTQYF.

The chain links TRBV2 to TRBJ2-7; perhaps TRBD1 as D (6 bases). In germline, CDR1 is SNHLY, CDR2 FYNNEI. This CDR3 region has 16 residues. Deletions cut 6 bases from V and 2 bases from J, with 20 bases between. As DNA, the CDR3 is TGTGCCAGCAGGGGGTACAGGGTAGGGTCTCCCTACGAGCAGTACTTC. It encodes CASRGYRVGSPYEQYF.

This rearrangement joins TRBV19 to TRBJ2-7; D may correspond to TRBD1 or TRBD2 (6 bases each). The germline gives CDR1 LNHDA, CDR2 SQIVND (reference sequence). The CDR3 has 14 residues. V dropped 10 bases and J dropped 3 bases, with 19 bases sitting between them. The CDR3 DNA reads as TGTGCCACCCTCGGGGGCGGCACTCACTACGAGCAGTACTTC. This encodes CATLGGGTHYEQYF. Looking up the rest from reference TRBV19 and TRBJ2-7 gives the full variable domain: DGGITQSPKYLFRKEGQNVTLSCEQNLNHDAMYWYRQDPGQGLRLIYYSQIVNDFQKGDIAEGYSVSREKKESFPLTVTSAQKNPTAFYLCATLGGGTHYEQYFGPGTRLTVT.

The gene calls are TRBV4-1 and TRBJ2-2, with 10 bases lining up with TRBD2. Germline V gene data show CDR1 as MGHRA and CDR2 as YSYEKL. V was clipped by 6 bases and J by 7 bases; unmatched bases: 11. The CDR3 consists of 16 residues. DNA of the CDR3: TGCGCCAGCAGGGCGCCCAGCGGGAGGGCCATCGGGGAGCTGTTTTTT. Residues: CASRAPSGRAIGELFF.

V gene TRBV6-6 combines with J gene TRBJ2-4; no reliable D call. Germline CDR1 and CDR2: MNHNY and SVGAGI (reference sequence). V dropped 0 bases and J dropped 7 bases, with 7 bases sitting between them. The CDR3 contains 13 residues. CDR3 nucleotides: TGTGCCAGCAGTTACTCGCTGGCGAACATTCAGTACTTC. It codes for CASSYSLANIQYF.

The rearrangement uses TRBV13 and TRBJ2-3; 7 bases fit TRBD2. V was clipped by 10 bases and J by 3 bases; unmatched bases: 7. The germline V gene has CDR1 PRHDT and CDR2 FYEKMQ (reference sequence). The CDR3 consists of 13 residues. The CDR3 spells CATRGEATDTQYF. In nucleotides, the CDR3 is TGTGCCACTCGGGGGGAGGCGACAGATACGCAGTATTTT.

The chain carries TRBV5-6 and TRBJ2-7; 8 positions match TRBD2. The CDR3 spans 13 residues. Per germline, CDR1 SGHDT and CDR2 YYEEEE. V lost 4 bases, J lost 3 bases, and 3 bases stayed unmatched. CDR3: CASSEGTSYEQYF. As DNA, the CDR3 is TGTGCCAGCAGCGAGGGGACTAGCTACGAGCAGTACTTC.

V gene TRBV19 combines with J gene TRBJ2-2, with TRBD2 matching 7 bases. Germline V gives CDR1 LNHDA, CDR2 SQIVND (reference sequence). The CDR3 has 13 amino acids. J lost 5 bases, V lost 3 bases, and 0 bases had no gene match. The CDR3 sequence: CASSMGGTGELFF. The CDR3 DNA follows: TGTGCCAGTAGTATGGGGGGGACCGGGGAGCTGTTTTTT.

The V and J genes are TRBV4-1 and TRBJ2-1; TRBD2 is a possible D gene (7 bases). Germline loops: CDR1 MGHRA, CDR2 YSYEKL. Trimming cost V 0 bases and J 14 bases, with 23 bases left between them. The CDR3 is 16 amino acids. The CDR3 nucleotides are TGCGCCAGCAGCCAAGACGGGGGGCTGGTGCCTTGGCGGGAGTTCTTC. Translated: CASSQDGGLVPWREFF.